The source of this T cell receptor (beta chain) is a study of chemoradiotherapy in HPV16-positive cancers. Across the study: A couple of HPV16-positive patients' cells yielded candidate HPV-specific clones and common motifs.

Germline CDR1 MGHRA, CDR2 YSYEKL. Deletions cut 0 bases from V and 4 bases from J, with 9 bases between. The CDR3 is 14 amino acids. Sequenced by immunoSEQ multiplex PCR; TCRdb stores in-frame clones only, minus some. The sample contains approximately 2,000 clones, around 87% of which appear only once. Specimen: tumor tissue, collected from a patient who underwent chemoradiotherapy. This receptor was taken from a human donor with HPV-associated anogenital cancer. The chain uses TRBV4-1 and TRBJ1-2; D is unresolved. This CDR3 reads CASSQEENFYGYTF. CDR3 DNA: TGCGCCAGCAGCCAAGAAGAGAACTTCTATGGCTACACCTTC.